This passage covers 19 T cell receptor beta chains from one sample sequenced in a study of PD-L1 blockade in urothelial cancer. Time point in this sample: pretreatment peripheral blood. This table comes from immunoSEQ multiplex PCR, and its TCRdb copy is limited to in-frame clones, with some not included. The table has roughly 120,000 clones, roughly 80% seen once. The material sequenced was PBMCs, taken around atezolizumab (anti-PD-L1) treatment. Receptors were obtained from a man in his fifties with urothelial cancer.

The J gene is TRBJ2-5, the V gene TRBV7-3; TRBD1 might be the D (5 bases). CDR1 SGHTA and CDR2 FQGTGA come from the germline V gene. Trimming removed 1 base from V and 4 bases from J, with 10 bases in between. The CDR3 extends over 14 amino acids. CDR3 amino acids: CASSLIAGLETQYF. CDR3 in DNA: TGTGCCAGCAGCTTAATTGCAGGGTTAGAGACCCAGTACTTC.

V is TRBV18 and J is TRBJ2-7; a weak D match, TRBD2 (6 bases). The CDR3 spans 13 residues. The V gene's germline CDR1 is KGHSH and CDR2 LQKENI. V was clipped by 2 bases and J by 7 bases, with 12 bases between them. The CDR3 bases are TGTGCCAGCTCACCATGGGGGGAGTGGGAGCAGTACTTC. It encodes CASSPWGEWEQYF.

The CDR3 nucleotides are TGTGCCAGCTCACGTGCGCCCCCCACAGATACGCAGTATTTT. It is translated as CASSRAPPTDTQYF. This rearrangement joins TRBV18 to TRBJ2-3, with D unresolved. CDR1 and CDR2 from the germline V gene are KGHSH and LQKENI. The CDR3 totals 14 residues. Trimming removed 4 bases from V and 2 bases from J, with 10 bases in between.

J is TRBJ1-1 and V is TRBV28; D is ambiguous. CDR1 and CDR2 (germline): MDHEN, SYDVKM. The CDR3 sequence is 12 residues long. V lost 6 bases and J 6 bases, leaving 11 bases between the germline ends. The CDR3 protein is CASRPRRSEAFF. As DNA, the CDR3 is TGTGCCAGCAGGCCCCGGCGGTCTGAAGCTTTCTTT. Supplemented by reference TRBV28 and TRBJ1-1, the full variable domain reads DVKVTQSSRYLVKRTGEKVFLECVQDMDHENMFWYRQDPGLGLRLIYFSYDVKMKEKGDIPEGYSVSREKKERFSLILESASTNQTSMYLCASRPRRSEAFFGQGTRLTVV.

CDR3 protein: CASSLGTAGGPSDTQYF. The CDR3 bases are TGCGCCAGCAGCTTGGGGACTGCGGGAGGGCCTTCAGATACGCAGTATTTT. The chain uses TRBV5-1 and TRBJ2-3, with TRBD2 matching 9 bases. CDR3 length equals 17 residues. Germline CDR1 and CDR2: SGHRS and YFSETQ. The V and J ends lost 0 bases and 4 bases, in that order; junction bases with no gene match: 9.

The chain has TRBV27 and TRBJ2-3, with 7 bases lining up with TRBD2. The V gene's germline CDR1 is MNHEY and CDR2 SMNVEV (reference sequence). V shed 10 bases, J shed 6 bases, and the junction held 13 bases outside the gene matches. This CDR3 contains 14 residues. DNA of the CDR3: TGTGCCACCGCGGGATGGTACGGGGGGGATACGCAGTATTTT. Protein sequence: CATAGWYGGDTQYF.

CDR3 in DNA: TGTGCCAGCACCAAAACAGGAGGGGGCTCTATTCAGCCCCAGCATTTT. Its translation: CASTKTGGGSIQPQHF. J is TRBJ1-5 and V is TRBV7-9, with 7 bases lining up with TRBD1. The V segment lost 7 bases and the J segment 6 bases; nucleotides outside the gene matches: 15. Per germline, CDR1 SEHNR and CDR2 FQNEAQ (reference sequence). The CDR3 runs 16 residues.

V is TRBV6-4 and J is TRBJ2-5; D possibly corresponds to TRBD2 (6 bases). CDR3 length equals 13 residues. In germline, CDR1 is MRHNA, CDR2 SNTAGT. With 10 bases removed from V and 4 bases from J, the gap between germline ends came to 16 bases. DNA of the CDR3: TGTGCCACACCCACGGAAGCGGGAGAGACCCAGTACTTC. Translated: CATPTEAGETQYF.

The chain carries TRBV19 and TRBJ2-1; a possible D gene is TRBD1 (6 bases). Germline CDR1 is LNHDA and CDR2 is SQIVND (reference sequence). Trimming shortened V by 3 bases and J by 5 bases, and 17 bases separated the two germline ends. The CDR3 sequence is 16 residues long. CDR3 loop: CASSIRGQFRDNEQFF. DNA of the CDR3: TGTGCCAGTAGTATCCGCGGACAGTTCAGAGACAATGAGCAGTTCTTC.

This sequence joins TRBV9 and TRBJ2-2; 16 bases line up with TRBD2. Trimming removed 0 bases from V and 4 bases from J; junction bases left unmatched: 6. The CDR3 is made up of 19 amino acids. In germline, CDR1 is SGDLS, CDR2 YYNGEE. CDR3 in amino acids: CASSVGGLAGGPTTGELFF. The CDR3 DNA reads as TGTGCCAGCAGCGTAGGGGGACTAGCGGGAGGGCCAACCACCGGGGAGCTGTTTTTT.

V usage is TRBV7-3 and J usage is TRBJ2-5, with TRBD1 matching over 11 bases. The length of the CDR3 is 16 residues. CDR1 and CDR2 from the germline V gene are SGHTA and FQGTGA. V was clipped by 6 bases and J by 5 bases; unmatched bases: 11. CDR3 residues: CASSFLGTGGWETQYF. The CDR3 DNA sequence: TGTGCCAGCAGTTTCCTTGGGACAGGGGGATGGGAGACCCAGTACTTC.

This clone came up once. The V gene is TRBV18, the J gene TRBJ1-4; the D is unclear. The CDR3 consists of 14 residues. Germline V gene sequence: CDR1 KGHSH, CDR2 LQKENI. V shed 1 base and J shed 8 bases, with 11 bases lying between them. CDR3 protein: CASSPRAEPEKLFF. Here the CDR3 DNA reads TGTGCCAGCTCACCACGCGCGGAACCGGAAAAACTGTTTTTT. Supplemented by reference TRBV18 and TRBJ1-4, the full variable domain reads NAGVMQNPRHLVRRRGQEARLRCSPMKGHSHVYWYRQLPEEGLKFMVYLQKENIIDESGMPKERFSAEFPKEGPSILRIQQVVRGDSAAYFCASSPRAEPEKLFFGSGTQLSVL.

This rearrangement joins TRBV28 to TRBJ1-1, with unresolved D. Trimming stripped 10 bases from V and 1 base from J, with 10 bases between. The CDR3 is 12 residues long. Looked up from germline, CDR1 is MDHEN and CDR2 is SYDVKM. CDR3 protein: CATTTGNTEAFF. The CDR3 coding sequence is TGTGCCACCACGACGGGGAACACTGAAGCTTTCTTT.

This sequence joins TRBV19 and TRBJ2-2; no clear D. V was clipped by 3 bases and J by 0 bases, with 8 bases between them. The CDR3 is made up of 15 amino acids. The germline gives CDR1 LNHDA, CDR2 SQIVND (reference sequence). The CDR3 nucleotides are TGTGCCAGTAGTATTGGTCTATCGAACACCGGGGAGCTGTTTTTT. It yields the protein CASSIGLSNTGELFF.

The chain is built from TRBV19 and TRBJ2-7; TRBD1 matches at 7 bases. The CDR3 contains 16 residues. Looked up from germline, CDR1 is LNHDA and CDR2 is SQIVND (reference sequence). Losses at the gene ends were 2 bases for V and 3 bases for J; bases not matched to a gene: 10. The chain's CDR3 is CASSIRAGGTFYEQYF. Written as DNA, the CDR3 is TGTGCCAGTAGTATAAGGGCAGGGGGAACTTTCTACGAGCAGTACTTC.

The V and J genes are TRBV28 and TRBJ1-2, with 7 positions matching TRBD1. Germline V CDR1 and CDR2: MDHEN, SYDVKM. With 8 bases clipped from V and 7 bases from J, the junction kept 10 bases outside the gene matches. The CDR3 length is 13 residues. The CDR3 DNA sequence: TGTGCCAGCCTAACGAAACAGGGGTTTGGCTACACCTTC. It encodes CASLTKQGFGYTF.

The chain links TRBV5-4 to TRBJ2-1, with D perhaps TRBD2 (5 bases). V lost 6 bases to trimming and J lost 5 bases, with 12 bases between them. The CDR3 extends over 13 amino acids. Per germline, CDR1 SGHNT and CDR2 YYREEE (reference sequence). CDR3 DNA sequence: TGTGCCAGCACTGAAGGGCGGGACAATGAGCAGTTCTTC. Its translation is CASTEGRDNEQFF.

The rearrangement uses TRBV5-1 and TRBJ1-1; 7 nucleotides agree with TRBD1. The CDR3 runs to 14 residues. Germline V gene sequence: CDR1 SGHRS, CDR2 YFSETQ. The J segment lost 0 bases and the V segment lost 2 bases, leaving 1 base of the junction unmatched. The CDR3 DNA reads as TGCGCCAGCAGCTTTCAGGGGGTGAACACTGAAGCTTTCTTT. This gives the protein CASSFQGVNTEAFF.

The chain uses TRBV7-8 and TRBJ2-7, with 8 bases lining up with TRBD2. CDR1 SGHVS and CDR2 FQNEAQ come from the germline V gene. This CDR3 comprises 15 residues. Losses at the gene ends were 4 bases for V and 2 bases for J; bases not matched to a gene: 7. CDR3 amino acids: CASSSHTSGPYEQYF. CDR3 in DNA: TGTGCCAGCAGCTCCCATACTAGCGGCCCCTACGAGCAGTACTTC.